The text below deals with one TCR beta chain. The CDR3 is 15 residues long. Trimming cost V 3 bases and J 6 bases; bases outside gene matches: 5. Germline assignment: CDR1 SGHTA and CDR2 FQGNSA. The data were obtained in a study of blood T cell repertoires in COVID-19. Overall study context: Samples taken during acute and convalescent COVID-19 were collected in the United States, Italy and Spain. The analysed material was cDNA or gDNA that came from T cells, B-cell-depleted T cells, or PBMCs.

Source study methods: Counts of nucleated cells, estimated from reference gene primer amplification, were obtained. The protocol was immunoSEQ multiplex PCR, while the TCRdb copy is restricted to in-frame clones and leaves out a portion. For V, J and clone size, that table is used; D and trimming come from the DNA. The sample gives 95,000 to 150,000 clones, 78% of which show up once; 2.3% is in the top ten. The sequenced material came from peripheral blood. The TCR originated in a man in his 70s with acute or convalescent COVID-19. The V and J genes are TRBV7-2 and TRBJ2-1; 10 bases are a match to TRBD2. CDR3 in DNA: TGTGCCAGCAGCTTGTCACTAGCGGGGAGCAATGAGCAGTTCTTC. Its translation: CASSLSLAGSNEQFF.